These 31 T cell receptor beta chains share one sample of origin, sequenced in a study of Graves' ophthalmopathy and Graves' hyperthyroidism. Researchers took RNA transcripts and amplified TCR beta CDR3 regions from them. HTBI-primed first-round RT-PCR preceded second-round multiplex PCR. In TCRdb, the multiplex PCR reads were re-called with MiXCR into one record per CDR3 protein. In the table there are some 360,000 distinct CDR3 sequences, about 15% of which are singletons. Sequenced sample: peripheral blood. The receptors originated from an adult woman with stable Graves' hyperthyroidism.

This clonotype showed up many times. The chain combines TRBV28 with TRBJ1-1, with D maybe TRBD1 (6 bases). The V gene lost 6 bases and the J gene lost 5 bases, with 16 bases spanning the gap. Germline V gene sequence: CDR1 MDHEN, CDR2 SYDVKM. The CDR3 has 14 amino acids. The CDR3 sequence: CASREAGERTEAFF. The DNA of the CDR3 is TGTGCCAGCAGGGAAGCAGGGGAGCGGACTGAAGCTTTCTTT. Drawing the rest from reference TRBV28 and TRBJ1-1, the complete variable domain is DVKVTQSSRYLVKRTGEKVFLECVQDMDHENMFWYRQDPGLGLRLIYFSYDVKMKEKGDIPEGYSVSREKKERFSLILESASTNQTSMYLCASREAGERTEAFFGQGTRLTVV.

The sample holds many counts of this clonotype. The rearrangement uses TRBV7-9 and TRBJ2-5; 9 positions agree with TRBD2. Per germline, CDR1 SEHNR and CDR2 FQNEAQ (reference sequence). The CDR3 length is 16 residues. With V trimmed by 3 bases and J by 2 bases, 7 bases remained unmatched. The CDR3 nucleotides are TGTGCCAGCAGCTTCACTCTAGCGGGGACTCAAGAGACCCAGTACTTC. Its protein is CASSFTLAGTQETQYF.

This clonotype showed up many times. The chain links TRBV7-6 to TRBJ2-7; 8 bases map to TRBD1. The germline gives CDR1 SGHVS, CDR2 FNYEAQ. J was trimmed by 2 bases and V by 3 bases; bases with no gene match: 3. There are 14 residues in the CDR3. In nucleotides, the CDR3 is TGTGCCAGCAGCTTGGGCAGGGGGCCCTACGAGCAGTACTTC. It specifies CASSLGRGPYEQYF.

This clonotype came up many times. This chain joins TRBV12-3 or TRBV12-4 and TRBJ1-2, with TRBD1 matching 7 bases. Germline trimming cut 4 bases from V and 8 bases from J; bases unmatched to any gene: 1. This CDR3 is built from 11 residues. In nucleotides, the CDR3 is TGTGCCAGCAGTTCGGGACAGGGCTACACCTTC. Its translation is CASSSGQGYTF.

This clonotype has a handful of counts. This CDR3 is CASSPGTSGMQETQYF. As DNA, the CDR3 is TGTGCCAGCAGCCCCGGGACTAGCGGAATGCAAGAGACCCAGTACTTC. The chain joins TRBV4-2 to TRBJ2-5; 11 bases line up with TRBD2. The CDR3 consists of 16 residues. Germline loops: CDR1 LGHNA, CDR2 YNFKEQ. V dropped 4 bases and J dropped 2; count of bases not matched to a gene: 6.

This clonotype was picked up many times. The junction does not match germline at one end; this may be a read error. The chain couples TRBV27 to TRBJ2-4, with TRBD1 matching 12 bases. This CDR3 contains 15 residues. The germline CDR1 and CDR2 sequences are MNHEY and SMNVEV (reference sequence). The CDR3 is CASSPGQGAGNIKYF. DNA of the CDR3: TGTGCCAGCAGTCCGGGACAGGGGGCGGGTAACATTAAGTACTTC.

The sample holds many counts of this clonotype. The V and J genes are TRBV19 and TRBJ1-5; 7 bases match TRBD1. The length of the CDR3 is 15 residues. The V and J ends lost 6 bases and 0 bases, in that order; junction bases with no gene match: 5. CDR1 LNHDA and CDR2 SQIVND come from the germline V gene (reference sequence). CDR3 in amino acids: CASSMGTVSNQPQHF. The DNA of the CDR3 is TGTGCCAGTAGCATGGGGACAGTTAGCAATCAGCCCCAGCATTTT.

Concerning this clonotype itself: This sequence may be a read error, since a much larger clone differs from it by one base. The chain recombines TRBV20-1 with TRBJ2-7, with 7 positions matching TRBD2. CDR1 DFQATT and CDR2 SNEGSKA come from the germline V gene (reference sequence). CDR3 length: 14 residues. The CDR3 nucleotides read TGCAGTGCTAGAGAAGTGGGAGGGCCCGGCGAGCAGTGCTTC. Translation: CSAREVGGPGEQCF.

This clonotype has more than one count but fewer than ten. The chain links TRBV27 to TRBJ1-4; 9 bases are a match to TRBD1. V lost 5 bases and J lost 8; bases outside the gene matches: 6. The CDR3 is made up of 14 amino acids. CDR1 and CDR2 from the germline V gene are MNHEY and SMNVEV (reference sequence). The chain's CDR3 is CASSPGQGLEKLFF. CDR3 DNA: TGTGCCAGCAGTCCGGGACAGGGATTGGAAAAACTGTTTTTT.

This clonotype occurred many times. The chain uses TRBV7-6 and TRBJ2-7; possibly TRBD2 for D (5 bases). CDR1 and CDR2 from the germline V gene are SGHVS and FNYEAQ. Trimming cost V 6 bases and J 5 bases, with 14 bases left between them. The CDR3 loop spans 13 amino acids. The CDR3 sequence: CASSPLEGDEQYF. DNA for the CDR3: TGTGCCAGCAGTCCACTAGAAGGCGACGAGCAGTACTTC.

This chain uses TRBV6-2 or TRBV6-3 with TRBJ2-7, with TRBD2 matching over 7 bases. V gave up 1 base and J gave up 6 bases; unmatched junction bases: 9. This CDR3 spans 15 amino acids. CDR1 MNHEY and CDR2 SVGEGT come from the germline V gene. CDR3 sequence (DNA): TGTGCCAGCAGTTACTTCAAGAGTCCGGGAGGCGAGCAGTACTTC. Residues: CASSYFKSPGGEQYF.

Many counts were recorded for this clonotype. The chain employs TRBV7-9 and TRBJ1-1; no clear D gene. The germline gives CDR1 SEHNR, CDR2 FQNEAQ (reference sequence). This CDR3 comprises 13 residues. V lost 1 base and J 6 bases, leaving 9 bases between the germline ends. CDR3 DNA sequence: TGTGCCAGCAGCTTAGAGGGCAGCTCTGAAGCTTTCTTT. Translated: CASSLEGSSEAFF.

This chain joins TRBV19 and TRBJ1-5; perhaps TRBD1 as D (5 bases). This CDR3 has 14 amino acids. V was trimmed by 6 bases and J by 2 bases, leaving 11 bases between them. In germline, CDR1 is LNHDA, CDR2 SQIVND (reference sequence). As DNA, the CDR3 is TGTGCCAGTAGCACCAGGGTCGGCAATCAGCCCCAGCATTTT. It codes for CASSTRVGNQPQHF.

This clonotype was seen at least ten times. This chain joins TRBV28 and TRBJ2-7, with D possibly being TRBD2 (7 bases). V was trimmed by 7 bases and J by 4 bases, leaving 17 bases between them. Germline V gives CDR1 MDHEN, CDR2 SYDVKM. This CDR3 has 14 residues. Here the CDR3 reads CASNQRGAPYEQYF. The CDR3 bases are TGTGCCAGCAATCAACGGGGGGCGCCGTACGAGCAGTACTTC.

The V and J genes are TRBV15 and TRBJ2-5; no reliable D call. Trimming took 3 bases from V and 5 from J, leaving 10 bases between them. The CDR3 runs 13 residues. Looked up from germline, CDR1 is LNHNV and CDR2 is YYDKDF (reference sequence). CDR3 coding DNA: TGTGCCACCAGCAGGACTGCCGGGGAGACCCAGTACTTC. It specifies CATSRTAGETQYF.

In this sample, this clonotype turned up many times. J is TRBJ2-7 and V is TRBV2; 9 bases match TRBD2. The CDR3 has 15 amino acids. V shed 6 bases, J shed 0 bases, and the junction held 6 bases outside the gene matches. CDR1 is SNHLY and CDR2 is FYNNEI in the germline V gene. Written as DNA, the CDR3 is TGTGCCAGCAGGGTTAGCGGGAGTGTCTCCTACGAGCAGTACTTC. Its protein product is CASRVSGSVSYEQYF.

In its sample, this clonotype was seen many times. CDR3 in DNA: TGCAGTGCTAATGAACCGGGACTAGCTGGCCCCAACGTCTACGAGCAGTACTTC. Its protein is CSANEPGLAGPNVYEQYF. The chain carries TRBV20-1 and TRBJ2-7; 9 nucleotides agree with TRBD2. The CDR3 is made up of 18 amino acids. CDR1 and CDR2 from the germline V gene are DFQATT and SNEGSKA (reference sequence). V lost 4 bases, J lost 3 bases, and 19 bases stayed unmatched.

This clonotype was recorded many times. The genes are TRBV29-1 and TRBJ2-7, with 10 nucleotides matching TRBD2. CDR3 length: 13 residues. The germline gives CDR1 SQVTM, CDR2 ANQGSEA. The ends lost 6 bases at V and 0 bases at J; junction bases unmatched: 2. The CDR3 DNA reads TGCAGCGTCATAGCGGGAGGCTCCTACGAGCAGTACTTC. Translating it yields CSVIAGGSYEQYF.

The chain couples TRBV7-9 to TRBJ2-7; 7 bases fit TRBD2. Germline V CDR1 and CDR2: SEHNR, FQNEAQ (reference sequence). The trim removed 5 bases at V and 3 bases at J, leaving 4 bases unmatched. The CDR3 spans 13 residues. CDR3 coding DNA: TGTGCCAGCAGCCGACGGGGGGACTACGAGCAGTACTTC. It yields the protein CASSRRGDYEQYF. The entire variable domain, with the rest obtained from reference TRBV7-9 and TRBJ2-7, is as follows: DTGVSQNPRHKITKRGQNVTFRCDPISEHNRLYWYRQTLGQGPEFLTYFQNEAQLEKSRLLSDRFSAERPKGSFSTLEIQRTEQGDSAMYLCASSRRGDYEQYFGPGTRLTVT.

This clonotype has a count of ten or more. This rearrangement joins TRBV10-3 to TRBJ2-7; 13 bases agree with TRBD2. The CDR3 is made up of 15 amino acids. Germline V lookup: CDR1 ENHRY, CDR2 SYGVKD. Trimming removed 6 bases from V and 7 bases from J; junction bases left unmatched: 9. CDR3 DNA: TGTGCCATCAGACCGGGACTAGCGGGGCCTCCGGAGCAGTACTTC. It yields the protein CAIRPGLAGPPEQYF.

This clonotype has ten or more counts. The chain has TRBV6-1 and TRBJ2-7; D may be TRBD2 (6 bases). V lost 2 bases to trimming and J lost 1 base, with 9 bases between them. The CDR3 length is 14 residues. Germline loops: CDR1 MNHNS, CDR2 SASEGT. CDR3 sequence reads: CASSEPRGSYEQYF. The CDR3, as DNA: TGTGCCAGCAGTGAACCACGGGGGTCCTACGAGCAGTACTTC.

This clonotype was detected many times. V is TRBV7-8 and J is TRBJ1-1, with a tentative D call TRBD1 (5 bases). The CDR3 extends over 15 amino acids. From germline, CDR1 is SGHVS and CDR2 FQNEAQ. V gave up 2 bases and J gave up 0 bases, with 10 bases separating them. For the CDR3, the DNA is TGTGCCAGCAGCTTACAGGGAACGATGAACACTGAAGCTTTCTTT. As protein: CASSLQGTMNTEAFF.

This clonotype was detected ten times or more. The chain joins TRBV29-1 to TRBJ2-7, with 7 bases identical to TRBD1. There are 12 residues in the CDR3. V was clipped by 7 bases and J by 5 bases; unmatched bases: 8. The germline V gene has CDR1 SQVTM and CDR2 ANQGSEA. The CDR3 DNA follows: TGCAGCGCCGCCGGGACAGTTAACGAGCAGTACTTC. Residues: CSAAGTVNEQYF.

This clonotype was counted only a few times. The V and J genes are TRBV19 and TRBJ1-1; 8 bases line up with TRBD1. This CDR3 has 14 amino acids. Germline V gene data show CDR1 as LNHDA and CDR2 as SQIVND (reference sequence). The J segment lost 0 bases and the V segment lost 5 bases, leaving 2 bases of the junction unmatched. The CDR3 loop reads CASSGGQVNTEAFF. Written as DNA, the CDR3 is TGTGCCAGTAGTGGGGGACAGGTGAACACTGAAGCTTTCTTT. Combining the CDR3 with reference TRBV19 and TRBJ1-1 gives the whole variable domain DGGITQSPKYLFRKEGQNVTLSCEQNLNHDAMYWYRQDPGQGLRLIYYSQIVNDFQKGDIAEGYSVSREKKESFPLTVTSAQKNPTAFYLCASSGGQVNTEAFFGQGTRLTVV.

This clonotype was counted many times. A junction boundary mismatches the germline segment, possibly from a read error. The gene calls are TRBV28 and TRBJ1-2, with no clear D. CDR3 length equals 12 residues. Germline CDR1 reads MDHEN; CDR2 reads SYDVKM. CDR3 amino acids: CASSLTDYGYTF. CDR3 sequence (DNA): TGTGCCAGCAGTTTAACGGACTACGGCTACACCTTC.

This clonotype was seen at least ten times. The V and J genes are TRBV19 and TRBJ1-1; D is perhaps TRBD1 (5 bases). Looked up from germline, CDR1 is LNHDA and CDR2 is SQIVND (reference sequence). There are 15 residues in the CDR3. Trimming removed 0 bases from V and 8 bases from J, with 16 bases in between. The chain's CDR3 is CASSIDWGDPREAFF. The DNA of the CDR3 is TGTGCCAGTAGTATAGATTGGGGGGACCCCCGGGAAGCTTTCTTT.

This clonotype was counted at least ten times. The chain links TRBV29-1 to TRBJ2-5, with no clear D. V lost 4 bases and J lost 5, with 14 bases in between. The CDR3 extends over 13 amino acids. Germline values: CDR1 SQVTM, CDR2 ANQGSEA. CDR3: CSVALQVWETQYF. The DNA for the CDR3 is TGCAGCGTTGCCCTACAAGTCTGGGAGACCCAGTACTTC.

In this sample, this clonotype turned up many times. This sequence joins TRBV4-2 and TRBJ2-7; 8 bases align to TRBD2. Germline V CDR1 and CDR2: LGHNA, YNFKEQ. Trimming removed 1 base from V and 6 bases from J; junction bases left unmatched: 11. CDR3 length equals 16 residues. CDR3 protein: CASSQVHQRESSEQYF. The CDR3 DNA reads as TGTGCCAGCAGCCAAGTCCACCAGCGGGAGAGTTCCGAGCAGTACTTC.

Many counts were recorded for this clonotype. This chain uses TRBV25-1 with TRBJ2-5; D might be TRBD1 (5 bases). The V gene's germline CDR1 is MGHDK and CDR2 SYGVNS. The CDR3 spans 15 residues. Trimming removed 6 bases from V and 0 bases from J, with 14 bases in between. CDR3 bases: TGTGCCAGCAGCCTCGACAGAAATTACCAAGAGACCCAGTACTTC. It specifies CASSLDRNYQETQYF.

The chain is built from TRBV6-4 and TRBJ1-5, with 10 positions matching TRBD1. The germline V gene encodes CDR1 MRHNA and CDR2 SNTAGT. V dropped 5 bases and J dropped 6; count of bases not matched to a gene: 7. CDR3 length: 15 amino acids. The CDR3 loop is CASSSGQGESQPQHF. The CDR3 coding sequence is TGTGCCAGCAGTTCCGGACAGGGGGAGAGTCAGCCCCAGCATTTT.

The chain recombines TRBV28 with TRBJ2-7; maybe TRBD1 (6 bases). There are 13 residues in the CDR3. V lost 6 bases to trimming and J lost 4 bases, with 13 bases between them. The V gene's germline CDR1 is MDHEN and CDR2 SYDVKM. CDR3 bases: TGTGCCAGCAGGCCAGACAGGAGATACGAGCAGTACTTC. Amino acid sequence: CASRPDRRYEQYF. The whole variable domain, remainder taken from reference TRBV28 and TRBJ2-7, is DVKVTQSSRYLVKRTGEKVFLECVQDMDHENMFWYRQDPGLGLRLIYFSYDVKMKEKGDIPEGYSVSREKKERFSLILESASTNQTSMYLCASRPDRRYEQYFGPGTRLTVT.